Sequencing of this TCR beta chain was carried out in a study of CD8 T cells in ankylosing spondylitis (dated by TCRdb to between 2016 and 2019). Some background on the complete study: T cell receptor beta repertoires were profiled in healthy donors and ankylosing spondylitis patients so that disease-linked TCR variants could be found. The full study cohort comprised roughly 24 ankylosing spondylitis patients and roughly 110 healthy donors. Peripheral blood samples were taken, and synovial fluid was additionally collected from ankylosing spondylitis patients.

The research as a whole found: Some motif variants were previously reported in synovial fluid and blood of reactive arthritis patients, suggesting common disease-initiation mechanisms. Significant enrichment of the disease-linked clones was reported in matched synovial fluid samples from ankylosing spondylitis patients. In peripheral blood, the disease-linked clones were found at relatively low frequencies and had a CD8+ phenotype. Blood from ankylosing spondylitis patients appeared to be characterized by a TCR beta motif composed of eight highly homologous amino acid variants.

The sequencer listed for this sample is Illumina HiSeq 2500. Quantitative 5'-RACE with molecular barcodes was used to prepare TCR beta libraries. Processing in the source paper ran as follows. A new computational method, built on a probabilistic model of VDJ rearrangement, was used to identify disease-linked TCR variants. TCRdb applied fastp at Q25 and MiXCR to the public reads, then kept only in-frame beta chains. Every entry covers one CDR3 protein and lists the most common genes and DNA from its rows. None of the V and J calls come from the authors' own analysis; TCRdb made them. This sample has approximately 350,000 distinct CDR3 sequences in its table, and roughly 22% of those were observed once. Together, the top ten hold about an eighth of the sample. A note on this clonotype: Which antigen it targets is not known. No base qualities exist here, and no much larger clone lies one base off it.

CDR1 WSHSY and CDR2 SAAADI are derived from the germline V gene. The CDR3 numbers 11 residues from cysteine through phenylalanine. Only CDR3 DNA remains: 33 bases, in frame from the first base. For this chain, trimming is 7 bases at the V end and 5 bases at the J end, and the number of junction bases without a gene match is 2. Sequencing was carried out using blood, either unsorted or a sorted T cell fraction (not recorded which). The source of this sequence is a male donor with ankylosing spondylitis or in good health (not recorded which). The rearranged chain carries TRBV10-2 and TRBJ2-7; 7 central bases correspond to TRBD1. The nucleotide sequence reads as follows: TGCGCCAGCACAGACAGGGACGAGCAGTACTTC. This translates into CASTDRDEQYF.